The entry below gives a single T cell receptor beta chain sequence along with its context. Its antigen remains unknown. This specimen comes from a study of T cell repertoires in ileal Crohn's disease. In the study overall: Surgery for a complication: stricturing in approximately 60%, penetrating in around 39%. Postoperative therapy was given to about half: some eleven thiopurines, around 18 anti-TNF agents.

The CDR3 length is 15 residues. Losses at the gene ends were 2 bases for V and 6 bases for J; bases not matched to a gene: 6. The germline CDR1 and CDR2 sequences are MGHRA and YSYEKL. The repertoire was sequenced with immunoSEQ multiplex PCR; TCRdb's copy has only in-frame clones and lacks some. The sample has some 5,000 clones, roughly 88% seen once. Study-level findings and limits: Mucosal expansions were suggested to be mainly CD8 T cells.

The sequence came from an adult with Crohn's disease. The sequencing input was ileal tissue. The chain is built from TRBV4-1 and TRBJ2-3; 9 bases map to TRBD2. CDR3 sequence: CASSQRRGGYDTQYF. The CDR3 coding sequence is TGCGCCAGCAGCCAAAGGCGGGGGGGTTACGATACGCAGTATTTT.